This TCR beta chain was captured by sequencing in a study of long-term antiretroviral therapy in people with HIV. The length of the CDR3 is 13 residues. V dropped 8 bases and J dropped 5; count of bases not matched to a gene: 9. CDR1 is SNHLY, CDR2 FYNNEI, per germline. The authors ran the immunoSEQ assay, v3.0, at survey level. The target of sequencing was roughly 40,000-50,000 T-cell genomes per sample. Sequenced by immunoSEQ multiplex PCR; TCRdb stores in-frame clones only, minus some. The profile shows approximately 35,000 clones, approximately 80% of them singletons. Notes on the study in general: The clones with expansion before ART were dominant in the repertoire at all time points. Diversity remained lower than transplant donor controls, even though it increased after ART.

As concerns this clone: The antigen is unknown.

The specimen comprised unsorted PBMCs, sampled 2 years after starting antiretroviral therapy. The receptor's source is a woman aged 50 to 60 with HIV. V is TRBV2 and J is TRBJ2-7, with 7 bases aligning to TRBD1. The CDR3 reads CASGAGGSDEQYF. Written as DNA, the CDR3 is TGTGCCAGCGGTGCAGGGGGAAGCGACGAGCAGTACTTC. The complete variable domain, with remaining parts taken from reference TRBV2 and TRBJ2-7, reads EPEVTQTPSHQVTQMGQEVILRCVPISNHLYFYWYRQILGQKVEFLVSFYNNEISEKSEIFDDQFSVERPDGSNFTLKIRSTKLEDSAMYFCASGAGGSDEQYFGPGTRLTVT.